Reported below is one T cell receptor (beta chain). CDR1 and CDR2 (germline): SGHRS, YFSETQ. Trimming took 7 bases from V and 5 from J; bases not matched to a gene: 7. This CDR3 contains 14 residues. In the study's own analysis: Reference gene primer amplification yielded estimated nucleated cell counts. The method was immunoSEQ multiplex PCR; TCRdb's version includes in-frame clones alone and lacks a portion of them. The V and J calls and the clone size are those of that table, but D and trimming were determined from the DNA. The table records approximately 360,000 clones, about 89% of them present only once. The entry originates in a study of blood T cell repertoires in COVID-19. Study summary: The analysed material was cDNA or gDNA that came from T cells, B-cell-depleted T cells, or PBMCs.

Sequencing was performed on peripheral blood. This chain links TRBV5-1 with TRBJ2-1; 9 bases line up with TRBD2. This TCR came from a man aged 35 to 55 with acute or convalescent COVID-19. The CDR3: CASSGLAGNNEQFF. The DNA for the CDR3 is TGCGCCAGCTCCGGGCTAGCGGGAAACAATGAGCAGTTCTTC.